The next 30 T cell receptor beta chains were all read from a single sample in a study of CD8 T cells in Susac syndrome. RNA amounts of about 0.5 to 1 ug underwent reverse transcription with random hexamers. TCRdb called the immunoSEQ multiplex PCR reads again in MiXCR, with one record for every CDR3 protein. This table has some 200,000 distinct CDR3 sequences, about 95% appearing once. Sample: CD4+ T cells from PBMCs. These TCRs come from a human donor with multiple sclerosis.

The V call is TRBV14, the J call TRBJ2-3, with a tentative D call TRBD1 (5 bases). Per germline, CDR1 SGHDN and CDR2 FVKESK. This CDR3 contains 15 residues. V was pared by 0 bases and J by 3 bases, with 10 bases between. The CDR3 DNA sequence: TGTGCCAGCAGCCAAGAGGCAGGGTGGACAGATACGCAGTATTTT. Translation gives CASSQEAGWTDTQYF.

The V call is TRBV28, the J call TRBJ1-5; no clear D. The CDR3 spans 14 residues. V shed 8 bases and J shed 5 bases, with 16 bases lying between them. CDR1 is MDHEN and CDR2 is SYDVKM in the germline V gene. In DNA form, the CDR3 reads TGTGCCAGCGGAGTCGGGGTAATGGATCAGCCCCAGCATTTT. Its protein product is CASGVGVMDQPQHF.

The rearrangement uses TRBV3-1 and TRBJ1-2, with 9 bases that match TRBD1. CDR3 length: 17 residues. V was clipped by 7 bases and J by 1 base; unmatched bases: 13. CDR1 LGHDT and CDR2 YNNKEL come from the germline V gene (reference sequence). The CDR3 nucleotides read TGTGCCAGCACACCGGGACAGGGAAGGAGTTATAACTATGGCTACACCTTC. The encoded protein is CASTPGQGRSYNYGYTF.

This rearrangement joins TRBV20-1 to TRBJ2-7; D call uncertain. Germline loops: CDR1 DFQATT, CDR2 SNEGSKA (reference sequence). This CDR3 contains 13 residues. The ends were cut back, 0 bases at V and 3 bases at J, with 9 bases in the middle. The CDR3 loop is CSARDPMNYEQYF. The DNA for the CDR3 is TGCAGTGCTAGAGATCCTATGAACTACGAGCAGTACTTC.

This clonotype was seen only a few times. V is TRBV3-1 and J is TRBJ1-5; D is unresolved. V lost 3 bases and J 3 bases, leaving 9 bases between the germline ends. Germline-derived CDR1 and CDR2 are LGHDT and YNNKEL (reference sequence). The CDR3 runs to 14 residues. CDR3 amino acids: CASSQGSSNQPQHF. DNA for the CDR3: TGTGCCAGCAGCCAGGGGTCGTCCAATCAGCCCCAGCATTTT.

V usage is TRBV27 and J usage is TRBJ2-1, with 7 positions matching TRBD2. The CDR3 has 14 amino acids. Germline V gene data show CDR1 as MNHEY and CDR2 as SMNVEV (reference sequence). The J segment lost 3 bases and the V segment lost 6 bases, leaving 5 bases of the junction unmatched. This CDR3 reads CASRTGGNYNEQFF. CDR3 nucleotide sequence: TGTGCCAGCAGAACGGGGGGTAACTACAATGAGCAGTTCTTC.

This sequence joins TRBV20-1 and TRBJ2-1; no clear D gene. The CDR3 has 13 amino acids. Germline CDR1 reads DFQATT; CDR2 reads SNEGSKA (reference sequence). V lost 6 bases and J 0 bases, leaving 9 bases between the germline ends. The CDR3 DNA reads TGCAGTGCCGGCAGGAGCTCCTACAATGAGCAGTTCTTC. Its translation: CSAGRSSYNEQFF.

The chain couples TRBV29-1 to TRBJ2-5; no clear D gene. V lost 0 bases, J lost 3 bases, and 8 bases lay in between. Germline V gives CDR1 SQVTM, CDR2 ANQGSEA. The CDR3 is 13 amino acids. The CDR3 coding sequence is TGCAGCGTTGAAGATCTTTGGGAAGAGACCCAGTACTTC. Encoded protein: CSVEDLWEETQYF.

The chain carries TRBV20-1 and TRBJ2-5; a possible D gene is TRBD1 (6 bases). The CDR3 is made up of 14 amino acids. With 4 bases removed from V and 5 bases from J, the gap between germline ends came to 17 bases. CDR1 DFQATT and CDR2 SNEGSKA come from the germline V gene (reference sequence). CDR3 coding DNA: TGCAGTGCTAACAGGGATGGGCTAGAGGAGACCCAGTACTTC. This translates into CSANRDGLEETQYF.

The chain joins TRBV5-1 to TRBJ2-7; TRBD2 matches at 10 bases. This CDR3 comprises 14 residues. The germline CDR1 and CDR2 sequences are SGHRS and YFSETQ. The trim removed 1 base at V and 7 bases at J, leaving 5 bases unmatched. The CDR3 sequence: CASSLLAGALEQYF. DNA for the CDR3: TGCGCCAGCAGCTTGCTAGCGGGAGCCTTAGAGCAGTACTTC.

This rearrangement joins TRBV6-2 or TRBV6-3 to TRBJ2-7; a weak D match, TRBD1 (6 bases). CDR1 is MNHEY and CDR2 is SVGEGT in the germline V gene. V gave up 2 bases and J gave up 2 bases, with 13 bases separating them. This CDR3 comprises 15 residues. The CDR3 is CASSYPTGLTYEQYF. CDR3 sequence (DNA): TGTGCCAGCAGTTACCCTACAGGGCTGACCTACGAGCAGTACTTC.

The rearrangement uses TRBV4-1 and TRBJ2-3; 14 nucleotides align to TRBD2. Germline CDR1 MGHRA, CDR2 YSYEKL. The CDR3 length is 17 residues. V shed 1 base, J shed 6 bases, and the junction held 6 bases outside the gene matches. The CDR3 protein is CASSQGMRLAGGDTQYF. CDR3 bases: TGCGCCAGCAGCCAAGGGATGCGACTAGCGGGGGGGGATACGCAGTATTTT.

DNA for the CDR3: TGTGCCAGCAGCTTGCCCCCCCCGAAGTACCAAGAGACCCAGTACTTC. It encodes CASSLPPPKYQETQYF. The chain employs TRBV12-3 or TRBV12-4 and TRBJ2-5; D is uncertain. CDR3 length: 16 residues. The V and J ends lost 6 bases and 0 bases respectively, with 17 bases between them.

This chain joins TRBV19 and TRBJ2-2; the D is unclear. V was clipped by 6 bases and J by 4 bases, with 18 bases between them. Germline assignment: CDR1 LNHDA and CDR2 SQIVND (reference sequence). The CDR3 runs 16 residues. The CDR3 loop reads CASRTVAGLGTGELFF. The CDR3 nucleotides read TGTGCCAGTAGAACAGTGGCAGGTTTGGGCACCGGGGAGCTGTTTTTT.

J is TRBJ2-5 and V is TRBV7-2; D gene uncertain. The ends were cut back, 7 bases at V and 5 bases at J, with 11 bases in the middle. Germline V gives CDR1 SGHTA, CDR2 FQGNSA. The CDR3 extends over 12 amino acids. The CDR3 DNA follows: TGTGCCAGCACCTCTCCTGGCGAGACCCAGTACTTC. Amino acids: CASTSPGETQYF.

The chain uses TRBV6-2 or TRBV6-3 and TRBJ2-7, with 10 bases that match TRBD2. There are 16 residues in the CDR3. The J segment lost 3 bases and the V segment lost 7 bases, leaving 12 bases of the junction unmatched. Germline-derived CDR1 and CDR2 are MNHEY and SVGEGT. CDR3 DNA sequence: TGTGCCAGCAAGGGGGCTAGCGGGAGAAGGATCTACGAGCAGTACTTC. Its protein is CASKGASGRRIYEQYF.

The chain uses TRBV7-2 and TRBJ1-2, with D unresolved. Germline CDR1 SGHTA, CDR2 FQGNSA. The CDR3 contains 12 residues. V was pared by 4 bases and J by 5 bases, with 8 bases between. CDR3 nucleotide sequence: TGTGCCAGCAGCTCGACAAGTTATGGCTACACCTTC. It yields the protein CASSSTSYGYTF.

This clonotype was seen a few times. The gene calls are TRBV5-4 and TRBJ2-1; TRBD2 is a possible D gene (6 bases). CDR1 is SGHNT and CDR2 is YYREEE in the germline V gene (reference sequence). Trimming left V 0 bases short and J 6 bases short, with 7 bases between. The CDR3 consists of 13 residues. The CDR3 here is CASSLGSGNEQFF. CDR3 in DNA: TGTGCCAGCAGCTTGGGTAGCGGCAATGAGCAGTTCTTC.

V gene TRBV7-3 combines with J gene TRBJ1-1; tentatively, D is TRBD1 (5 bases). Germline CDR1 reads SGHTA; CDR2 reads FQGTGA. Trimming took 1 base from V and 4 from J, leaving 13 bases between them. This CDR3 contains 15 residues. The DNA of the CDR3 is TGTGCCAGCAGCTTAAGGTCCGAGGGGCCCACTGAAGCTTTCTTT. Translating gives CASSLRSEGPTEAFF.

V and J are TRBV30 and TRBJ2-2; D is ambiguous. There are 14 residues in the CDR3. CDR1 is GTSNPN, CDR2 SVGIG, per germline (reference sequence). V was pared by 1 base and J by 0 bases, with 6 bases between. As DNA, the CDR3 is TGTGCCTGGAGTGGACGGGCGAACACCGGGGAGCTGTTTTTT. This translates into CAWSGRANTGELFF.

The chain is built from TRBV20-1 and TRBJ2-1, with D unclear. V shed 1 base and J shed 6 bases, with 7 bases lying between them. The CDR3 runs 12 residues. Germline V gene sequence: CDR1 DFQATT, CDR2 SNEGSKA (reference sequence). The CDR3 loop reads CSARGGRNEQFF. The CDR3 coding sequence is TGCAGTGCTAGAGGAGGTCGCAATGAGCAGTTCTTC.

This rearrangement joins TRBV30 to TRBJ2-3; 11 bases map to TRBD2. V shed 8 bases, J shed 3 bases, and the junction held 7 bases outside the gene matches. Germline CDR1 and CDR2: GTSNPN and SVGIG (reference sequence). The CDR3 contains 14 residues. CDR3 sequence reads: CAGRTSGSTDTQYF. DNA of the CDR3: TGTGCCGGAAGAACTAGCGGGAGTACAGATACGCAGTATTTT.

The rearrangement uses TRBV29-1 and TRBJ1-3; D uncertain. The germline V gene has CDR1 SQVTM and CDR2 ANQGSEA. The V end was cut by 0 bases, the J end by 0 bases, with 9 bases between. This CDR3 has 15 amino acids. The CDR3 spells CSVEDWESSGNTIYF. The CDR3 bases are TGCAGCGTTGAAGATTGGGAGAGCTCTGGAAACACCATATATTTT.

The V call is TRBV7-9, the J call TRBJ1-2; 8 bases fit TRBD1. V trimming: 2 bases; J trimming: 1 base; junction bases outside the gene matches: 9. CDR3 size: 17 residues. CDR1 is SEHNR and CDR2 is FQNEAQ in the germline V gene (reference sequence). The CDR3 nucleotides are TGTGCCAGCAGCTTACAGGGAGGGACAGGACGTAACTATGGCTACACCTTC. This encodes CASSLQGGTGRNYGYTF.

DNA of the CDR3: TGTGCCAGCAGAATGACTAGCGGGGGACTTAAGGGTACGCAGTATTTT. Translating it yields CASRMTSGGLKGTQYF. The chain recombines TRBV3-1 with TRBJ2-3; TRBD2 matches 12 bases. V shed 6 bases, J shed 8 bases, and the junction held 12 bases outside the gene matches. Germline V gene lookup returns CDR1 LGHDT and CDR2 YNNKEL (reference sequence). This CDR3 has 16 residues.

The V gene is TRBV12-3 or TRBV12-4, the J gene TRBJ2-7; 8 nucleotides match TRBD1. The trim removed 6 bases at V and 5 bases at J, leaving 3 bases unmatched. The CDR3 loop spans 12 amino acids. The CDR3 is CASSPDRDEQYF. The CDR3 bases are TGTGCCAGCAGCCCGGACAGGGACGAGCAGTACTTC.

V gene TRBV12-3 or TRBV12-4 combines with J gene TRBJ1-2, with 8 nucleotides matching TRBD1. The CDR3 is 15 amino acids. V gave up 6 bases and J gave up 4 bases; unmatched junction bases: 10. The CDR3 reads CASSPGGQDFYGYTF. In nucleotides, the CDR3 is TGTGCCAGCAGCCCGGGGGGACAGGACTTCTATGGCTACACCTTC.

This chain uses TRBV3-1 with TRBJ2-7; 9 bases align to TRBD1. The trim removed 4 bases at V and 2 bases at J, leaving 6 bases unmatched. Germline V gives CDR1 LGHDT, CDR2 YNNKEL (reference sequence). This CDR3 has 15 amino acids. The CDR3 DNA reads TGTGCCAGCAGCCTTCGTACAGGGGGCCCCTACGAGCAGTACTTC. Residues: CASSLRTGGPYEQYF.

V usage is TRBV4-2 and J usage is TRBJ1-1; D remains unclear. V was shortened by 2 bases and J by 1 base, with 5 bases between the two germline ends. The CDR3 length is 13 residues. Germline V gene data show CDR1 as LGHNA and CDR2 as YNFKEQ. Written as DNA, the CDR3 is TGTGCCAGCAGCCAACAGGAGAACACTGAAGCTTTCTTT. Translating gives CASSQQENTEAFF.

The chain recombines TRBV20-1 with TRBJ2-7, with D hard to call. The CDR3 has 11 residues. CDR1 DFQATT and CDR2 SNEGSKA come from the germline V gene (reference sequence). Trimming left V 6 bases short and J 3 bases short, with 9 bases between. Written as DNA, the CDR3 is TGCAGTGCGCGGCAGAACTACGAGCAGTACTTC. Encoded protein: CSARQNYEQYF.